This T cell receptor beta chain was identified during a study of T-cell memory formation after mild COVID-19. Study-level findings and limits: Whereas later expanders leaned CD4+, clones contracting day 15 to 85 showed a balanced CD4/CD8 makeup. SARS-CoV-2 specificity of second-wave clones peaking day 37 was unconfirmed.

The length of the CDR3 is 16 residues. CDR1 is LGHNA, CDR2 YSLEER, per germline. Trimming removed 1 base at V and 7 bases at J, with 16 bases between. Concerning this clonotype itself: Its antigen is currently unknown.

TCRdb redid the calling of the 5' RACE reads with MiXCR, one entry per CDR3 protein. The sample holds about 320,000 distinct CDR3 sequences, about 13% seen once. The chain carries TRBV4-3 and TRBJ2-2; weak D call: TRBD2 (6 bases). The sample consisted of PBMCs or a T cell subset sorted from them (not recorded which). This sequence was found in a man in his late teens or twenties who had mild COVID-19 (a few samples of this study predate the infection). Cell type and time point are not known. CDR3 DNA sequence: TGCGCCAGCAGCCAAGGGAGGGGCAAGGGCGGCGGGGAGCTGTTTTTT. Amino acid sequence: CASSQGRGKGGGELFF.